Listed below are T cell receptor beta chains from one sample, sequenced in a study of blood T cell repertoires in COVID-19. Only in-frame clones appear in the TCRdb table, and some are missing; sequencing was by immunoSEQ multiplex PCR. Of roughly 78,000 clones listed, approximately 89% are singletons. The material sequenced was peripheral blood. These receptor sequences come from a woman aged 55-75 years with acute or convalescent COVID-19. Both conserved end residues are part of each CDR3. A D gene is named only where the DNA matches it firmly. The size of a clone is reported for some rows only, either as once, few or many, or as a class for expanded clones.

J: TRBJ1-1
D: TRBD1
V: TRBV4-3
length: 14
size: -
CDR3: CASSHLTGGTEAFF
DNA: TGCGCCAGCAGCCATCTCACAGGGGGGACTGAAGCTTTCTTT

J: TRBJ1-2
D: -
V: TRBV6-4
length: 14
size: -
CDR3: CASSDSGRNYGYTF
DNA: TGTGCCAGCAGTGACTCGGGCAGAAACTATGGCTACACCTTC

J: TRBJ2-5
D: -
V: TRBV7-2
length: 15
size: few
CDR3: CASSLDRGYQETQYF
DNA: TGTGCCAGCAGCTTAGATAGGGGGTACCAAGAGACCCAGTACTTC

J: TRBJ2-2
D: -
V: TRBV7-2
length: 15
size: -
CDR3: CASSLMASVTGELFF
DNA: TGTGCCAGCAGCTTAATGGCTAGCGTCACCGGGGAGCTGTTTTTT

J: TRBJ1-4
D: -
V: TRBV28
length: 14
size: once
CDR3: CATRRQATNEKLFF
DNA: TGTGCCACCCGCCGGCAGGCAACTAATGAAAAACTGTTTTTT

J: TRBJ2-3
D: TRBD2
V: TRBV11-1
length: 16
size: -
CDR3: CASSTGTSGITDTQYF
DNA: TGTGCCAGCAGCACGGGGACTAGCGGGATCACAGATACGCAGTATTTT

J: TRBJ1-1
D: -
V: TRBV28
length: 17
size: -
CDR3: CASGYPDVGGVNTEAFF
DNA: TGTGCCAGCGGATACCCCGACGTGGGGGGGGTGAACACTGAAGCTTTCTTT

J: TRBJ2-5
D: -
V: TRBV9
length: 14
size: -
CDR3: CASSVVSNGETQYF
DNA: TGTGCCAGCAGCGTAGTCTCTAACGGAGAGACCCAGTACTTC

J: TRBJ2-5
D: TRBD2
V: TRBV9
length: 16
size: -
CDR3: CASSVATSGSGETQYF
DNA: TGTGCCAGCAGCGTAGCAACTAGCGGGAGTGGAGAGACCCAGTACTTC

J: TRBJ2-7
D: -
V: TRBV19
length: 15
size: -
CDR3: CASSPSLVVSYEQYF
DNA: TGTGCCAGTAGTCCTTCACTAGTGGTTTCCTACGAGCAGTACTTC

J: TRBJ2-7
D: -
V: TRBV7-2
length: 16
size: -
CDR3: CASSLPFSSSGYEQYF
DNA: TGTGCCAGCAGCTTGCCTTTTTCATCGTCCGGCTACGAGCAGTACTTC

J: TRBJ2-3
D: -
V: TRBV7-9
length: 14
size: once
CDR3: CASRGLRRWDTQYF
DNA: TGTGCCAGTAGAGGGCTCCGGCGTTGGGATACGCAGTATTTT

J: TRBJ1-2
D: -
V: TRBV5-1
length: 16
size: once
CDR3: CASSSKSSTDLDGYTF
DNA: TGCGCCAGCAGCTCGAAAAGTTCGACAGATCTGGATGGCTACACCTTC

J: TRBJ1-6
D: TRBD1
V: TRBV5-1
length: 14
size: -
CDR3: CASSSGQVDSPLHF
DNA: TGCGCCAGCAGCTCGGGACAGGTTGATTCACCCCTCCACTTT

J: TRBJ2-5
D: -
V: TRBV7-9
length: 14
size: -
CDR3: CASSLETGLETQYF
DNA: TGTGCCAGCAGCTTAGAAACGGGTTTAGAGACCCAGTACTTC

J: TRBJ1-1
D: TRBD1
V: TRBV10-1
length: 18
size: -
CDR3: CASSNYPWGQDMTLGAFF
DNA: TGCGCCAGCAGTAACTACCCGTGGGGACAGGACATGACGTTGGGAGCTTTCTTT

J: TRBJ1-3
D: -
V: TRBV28
length: 16
size: -
CDR3: CASTSRKGGAGNTIYF
DNA: TGTGCCAGCACAAGTAGGAAGGGGGGGGCTGGAAACACCATATATTTT

J: TRBJ1-2
D: -
V: TRBV28
length: 14
size: -
CDR3: CASKAWGANYGYTF
DNA: TGTGCCAGCAAGGCTTGGGGGGCTAACTATGGCTACACCTTC

J: TRBJ1-1
D: TRBD1
V: TRBV27
length: 15
size: -
CDR3: CASSYRGILNTEAFF
DNA: TGTGCCAGCAGTTACAGGGGGATATTGAACACTGAAGCTTTCTTT

J: TRBJ1-2
D: -
V: TRBV25-1
length: 11
size: -
CDR3: CASSEGPGYTF
DNA: TGTGCCAGCAGTGAAGGCCCTGGCTACACCTTC

J: TRBJ2-7
D: -
V: TRBV28
length: 12
size: -
CDR3: CASSLTGYEQYF
DNA: TGTGCCAGCAGTTTAACGGGGTACGAGCAGTACTTC

J: TRBJ1-1
D: -
V: TRBV30
length: 14
size: -
CDR3: CAWSAGQFNTEAFF
DNA: TGTGCCTGGAGTGCAGGACAGTTTAACACTGAAGCTTTCTTT

J: TRBJ2-7
D: -
V: TRBV4-1
length: 15
size: -
CDR3: CASSQGEANTYEQYF
DNA: TGCGCCAGCAGCCAAGGGGAGGCTAACACCTACGAGCAGTACTTC

J: TRBJ1-2
D: -
V: TRBV27
length: 15
size: -
CDR3: CASSLNRASHYGYTF
DNA: TGTGCCAGCAGTTTGAACAGGGCCTCTCATTATGGCTACACCTTC

J: TRBJ2-7
D: TRBD1
V: TRBV6-5
length: 16
size: -
CDR3: CASSYQSGTVSYEQYF
DNA: TGTGCCAGCAGTTACCAATCGGGGACAGTCTCCTACGAGCAGTACTTC

J: TRBJ1-5
D: -
V: TRBV19
length: 15
size: -
CDR3: CASSLIRDNNQPQHF
DNA: TGTGCCAGCTCTTTGATCCGGGACAACAATCAGCCCCAGCATTTT

J: TRBJ2-1
D: TRBD2
V: TRBV27
length: 15
size: -
CDR3: CASTRGLADYNEQFF
DNA: TGTGCCAGCACCCGGGGACTAGCGGACTACAATGAGCAGTTCTTC

J: TRBJ2-1
D: TRBD2
V: TRBV7-9
length: 15
size: -
CDR3: CASSFAGGPVNEQFF
DNA: TGTGCCAGCAGCTTTGCGGGAGGGCCGGTCAATGAGCAGTTCTTC

J: TRBJ2-3
D: TRBD1
V: TRBV30
length: 15
size: -
CDR3: CAWRRTGEVTDTQYF
DNA: TGTGCCTGGAGGCGGACAGGGGAAGTTACAGATACGCAGTATTTT

J: TRBJ2-1
D: TRBD2
V: TRBV2
length: 19
size: -
CDR3: CASSDSVSGRMASYNEQFF
DNA: TGTGCCAGCAGTGATTCGGTTAGCGGGAGGATGGCGTCCTACAATGAGCAGTTCTTC

J: TRBJ1-5
D: TRBD1
V: TRBV6-6
length: 14
size: -
CDR3: CASSFTTGDQPQHF
DNA: TGTGCCAGCAGTTTTACAACAGGGGATCAGCCCCAGCATTTT

J: TRBJ1-1
D: -
V: TRBV30
length: 12
size: -
CDR3: CAWGRPNTEAFF
DNA: TGTGCCTGGGGGAGGCCGAACACTGAAGCTTTCTTT

J: TRBJ2-1
D: -
V: TRBV3-1/TRBV3-2
length: 14
size: -
CDR3: CASSHKDTGCEQFF
DNA: TGTGCCAGCAGCCACAAGGATACAGGGTGTGAGCAGTTCTTC

J: TRBJ1-5
D: -
V: TRBV6-2/TRBV6-3
length: 13
size: once
CDR3: CASSYGGNQPQHF
DNA: TGTGCCAGCAGTTACGGGGGGAATCAGCCCCAGCATTTT